The TCR beta chain described here comes from a study of neurological immune-mediated disorders. Study-wide points: No CDR3 amino acid sequences were shared by expanded clones across subjects, suggesting private repertoires in all groups.

The CDR3 contains 13 residues. The germline V and J ends were trimmed by 8 bases and 7 bases, with 17 bases remaining between them. This clonotype has at least ten counts. Its target is not known. Via MiXCR, TCRdb re-called the 5' RACE reads, giving one row per CDR3 protein. The sample yields 50,000 to 55,000 distinct CDR3 sequences, approximately 10% seen once. The unsorted libraries originated from 2 million PBMCs that had been stored at -80 C. The TCR comes from a man between 65 and 85 years old with HTLV-1-associated myelopathy (HAM/TSP). The sequenced sample was PBMCs. The chain links TRBV12-3 or TRBV12-4 to TRBJ1-2; D gene unclear. CDR3 amino acids: CASRTVSGPGYTF. DNA for the CDR3: TGTGCCAGCCGGACGGTCTCGGGTCCTGGCTACACCTTC.